These 32 T cell receptor beta chains came from one sample sequenced in a study of blood T cells in healthy people across ages (dated by TCRdb to the mid-2010s). Library prep was done by 5' RACE. The sequencer was an Illumina HiSeq 2500. The second PCR ran for about 6 to 12 cycles and used a J-beta primer mix along with a sample-barcoded 5' primer. TCRdb handled the public reads itself, with Q25 trimming in fastp and clone calling in MiXCR, and kept productive beta chains. Each CDR3 protein gets just one entry, which takes the most common genes and DNA from the rows behind it. Here the sample has about 570,000 distinct CDR3 sequences; about 27% occur a single time. Together, the top ten hold approximately 3.6% of the sample. This sample also belongs to another study, concerning T cells of mothers and their children.

The material sequenced was blood. All receptors derive from a boy aged 2 to 10 in good health.

Regarding this clonotype: It may be a read error: a sequence one base away is much more abundant. J is TRBJ2-5 and V is TRBV20-1, with 10 bases lining up with TRBD2. The tail of the sequence fits TRBJ2-1 better, so the J call may be wrong. The CDR3 consists of 15 residues. Germline lookup yields CDR1 DFQATT and CDR2 SNEGSKA (reference sequence). The CDR3 sequence is CSATQLAGHYNDQFF. The CDR3 bases are TGCAGTGCTACTCAACTAGCGGGACACTACAATGATCAGTTCTTC.

The chain has TRBV27 and TRBJ1-1, with TRBD1 matching 9 bases. The CDR3 sequence is 14 residues long. Germline V lookup: CDR1 MNHEY, CDR2 SMNVEV (reference sequence). Trimming at V came to 0 bases and at J to 7 bases, leaving 3 bases not matched to a gene. The CDR3 DNA reads as TGTGCCAGCAGTTTATCCGACAGGGGGGTTGAAGCTTTCTTT. This sequence encodes CASSLSDRGVEAFF.

In this sample, this clonotype turned up many times. This chain connects TRBV2 to TRBJ2-7, with 8 nucleotides matching TRBD1. Germline assignment: CDR1 SNHLY and CDR2 FYNNEI. The length of the CDR3 is 15 residues. J gave up 0 bases and V 7 bases, and 8 bases lay outside the gene matches. The CDR3 DNA sequence: TGTGCCAGCACTACGGGACAGGCGAGCTCCTACGAGCAGTACTTC. Translated, it gives CASTTGQASSYEQYF.

The chain recombines TRBV7-2 with TRBJ2-3; 11 bases align to TRBD2. The CDR3 totals 16 residues. V was clipped by 5 bases and J by 4 bases; unmatched bases: 8. Per the germline V gene, CDR1 is SGHTA and CDR2 is FQGNSA. CDR3 residues: CASSQVLAGVSDTQYF. The CDR3 coding sequence is TGTGCCAGCAGCCAAGTACTAGCGGGAGTCTCAGATACGCAGTATTTT.

V gene TRBV14 combines with J gene TRBJ2-3; TRBD2 agrees at 7 bases. The CDR3 runs 16 residues. Germline V gene data show CDR1 as SGHDN and CDR2 as FVKESK. The junction had 7 bases not matched to a gene; V was cut back by 0 bases and J by 4 bases. The CDR3 here is CASSQEGRGYPDTQYF. In nucleotides, the CDR3 is TGTGCCAGCAGCCAAGAAGGGCGGGGGTACCCAGATACGCAGTATTTT.

This rearrangement joins TRBV6-1 to TRBJ2-4, with D possibly called TRBD1 or TRBD2 (5 bases each). The V end lost 11 bases, the J end lost 0 bases, and 14 bases lay between the germline ends. Per germline, CDR1 MNHNS and CDR2 SASEGT. The CDR3 extends over 14 amino acids. Here the CDR3 reads CASQEGSAKNIQYF. The CDR3 DNA reads TGTGCCTCGCAAGAGGGGTCAGCCAAAAACATTCAGTACTTC.

The chain recombines TRBV20-1 with TRBJ2-7, with D perhaps matching TRBD1 (6 bases). This CDR3 has 13 residues. Looked up from germline, CDR1 is DFQATT and CDR2 is SNEGSKA (reference sequence). Trimming removed 6 bases from V and 3 bases from J, with 15 bases in between. CDR3 coding DNA: TGCAGTGCGACAAGCGGACAGTACTACGAGCAGTACTTC. Protein sequence: CSATSGQYYEQYF.

There are a few counts of this clonotype. The junction departs from germline at one end; a sequencing error may be responsible. This chain uses TRBV15 with TRBJ2-1, with 8 bases matching TRBD1. The germline CDR1 and CDR2 sequences are LNHNV and YYDKDF (reference sequence). This CDR3 comprises 14 residues. This chain's CDR3 is CASRTGRTYNEQFF. In DNA, the CDR3 is TGTGCCTCCAGGACAGGGCGAACCTACAATGAGCAGTTCTTC.

The J gene is TRBJ2-4, the V gene TRBV6-4, with 14 positions matching TRBD2. The junction had 3 bases not matched to a gene; V was cut back by 5 bases and J by 6 bases. CDR1 is MRHNA and CDR2 is SNTAGT in the germline V gene. The CDR3 is made up of 15 amino acids. CDR3 loop: CASSPGTSGGNIQYF. The CDR3 nucleotides are TGTGCCAGCAGTCCCGGGACTAGCGGGGGAAACATTCAGTACTTC.

This clonotype showed up just a few times. The chain is built from TRBV10-3 and TRBJ1-3; 7 bases align to TRBD1. CDR3 length: 14 amino acids. V dropped 6 bases and J dropped 4; count of bases not matched to a gene: 6. The germline V gene has CDR1 ENHRY and CDR2 SYGVKD. The CDR3 region has the DNA TGTGCCATCAGACAAACAGGGGCGGGAAACACCATATATTTT. Its protein product is CAIRQTGAGNTIYF.

The chain joins TRBV20-1 to TRBJ1-1; D is unresolved. Germline CDR1 DFQATT, CDR2 SNEGSKA (reference sequence). The CDR3 has 15 residues. Trimming cost V 0 bases and J 3 bases, with 14 bases left between them. The CDR3 bases are TGCAGTGCTAGAGACCCCGGAGGGCCAGACACTGAAGCTTTCTTT. This translates into CSARDPGGPDTEAFF.

In DNA form, the CDR3 reads TGTGCCAGCAGTTTAGGGGATCACCTGGGCCAGTACTTC. Translating gives CASSLGDHLGQYF. The chain has TRBV12-3 or TRBV12-4 and TRBJ2-4; no clear D. CDR3 length: 13 residues. V lost 1 base to trimming and J lost 13 bases, with 14 bases between them.

The rearrangement links TRBV4-3 to TRBJ1-5; unclear D gene. Germline lookup yields CDR1 LGHNA and CDR2 YSLEER. Trimming cost V 0 bases and J 0 bases, with 12 bases left between them. This CDR3 spans 17 amino acids. CDR3 bases: TGCGCCAGCAGCCAAGATCCGCCGTGGGTTAGCAATCAGCCCCAGCATTTT. Amino acids: CASSQDPPWVSNQPQHF.

CDR3 sequence reads: CATSDGDRVVETQYF. The CDR3 nucleotides read TGTGCCACCAGTGATGGAGACAGGGTAGTAGAGACCCAGTACTTC. This rearrangement joins TRBV24-1 to TRBJ2-5; 7 bases are shared with TRBD1. Germline V gene data show CDR1 as KGHDR and CDR2 as SFDVKD. The CDR3 covers 15 residues. After removal of 3 bases from V and 4 bases from J, the junction contained 7 bases not matched to a gene.

The rearrangement uses TRBV5-1 and TRBJ2-5, with 12 bases lining up with TRBD1. The J call may not be correct, given that the DNA end is closer to TRBJ2-1. Germline values: CDR1 SGHRS, CDR2 YFSETQ. The CDR3 consists of 15 residues. The CDR3 nucleotides read TGCGCCAGCAGCCCGGGACAGGGGGCCGTCCATGAGCAGTTCTTC. It encodes CASSPGQGAVHEQFF.

A few counts support this clonotype. This chain links TRBV20-1 with TRBJ1-3; no clear D. The V end lost 4 bases, the J end lost 0 bases, and 13 bases lay between the germline ends. The CDR3 runs 15 residues. CDR1 and CDR2 from the germline V gene are DFQATT and SNEGSKA (reference sequence). In DNA form, the CDR3 reads TGCAGTGCTATCGGACGGCTCGACTCTGGAAACACCATATATTTT. This sequence encodes CSAIGRLDSGNTIYF.

The chain recombines TRBV29-1 with TRBJ1-3, with 7 bases fitting TRBD1. Trimming removed 6 bases from V and 0 bases from J; junction bases left unmatched: 8. This CDR3 is 15 amino acids long. From germline, CDR1 is SQVTM and CDR2 ANQGSEA. The CDR3 DNA sequence: TGCAGCGTCACCTGGACAGGCAACTCTGGAAACACCATATATTTT. Amino acids: CSVTWTGNSGNTIYF.

The chain joins TRBV9 to TRBJ2-5; the match to TRBD2 covers 13 bases. Judging by the DNA end, TRBJ2-1 fits better; the J call may be wrong. This CDR3 is built from 15 residues. Germline lookup yields CDR1 SGDLS and CDR2 YYNGEE. CDR3 region: CASRSGTSGNDEQFF. The CDR3 DNA sequence: TGTGCCAGCAGATCCGGGACTAGCGGGAACGATGAGCAGTTCTTC.

V usage is TRBV5-5 and J usage is TRBJ1-1; the D is unclear. Trimming stripped 0 bases from V and 3 bases from J, with 6 bases between. This CDR3 is 13 amino acids long. The germline CDR1 and CDR2 sequences are SGHKS and YYEKEE (reference sequence). Here the CDR3 DNA reads TGTGCCAGCAGCTTGGAGTGGGACACTGAAGCTTTCTTT. Amino acid sequence: CASSLEWDTEAFF.

The genes are TRBV29-1 and TRBJ2-5, with TRBD2 matching 11 bases. V was clipped by 5 bases and J by 5 bases; unmatched bases: 4. This CDR3 region has 13 residues. Germline V gene data show CDR1 as SQVTM and CDR2 as ANQGSEA. CDR3 sequence: CSVIAGGRETQYF. Written as DNA, the CDR3 is TGCAGCGTTATAGCGGGAGGGCGGGAGACCCAGTACTTC.

The V and J genes are TRBV6-2 or TRBV6-3 and TRBJ1-1; D is undetermined. The CDR3 has 16 residues. The germline V gene has CDR1 MNHEY and CDR2 SVGEGT. With 8 bases removed from V and 5 bases from J, the gap between germline ends came to 24 bases. CDR3 bases: TGTGCCAGCGTAGGCCCAACCTGGAGGGTGAGGACTGAAGCTTTCTTT. Protein: CASVGPTWRVRTEAFF.

This clonotype was recorded a few times. The chain couples TRBV5-1 to TRBJ2-2, with D uncertain. V was clipped by 1 base and J by 0 bases, with 7 bases between them. The CDR3 is made up of 15 amino acids. Germline V gene data show CDR1 as SGHRS and CDR2 as YFSETQ. CDR3 loop: CASSLNGPNTGELFF. The CDR3 DNA is TGCGCCAGCAGCTTGAACGGACCGAACACCGGGGAGCTGTTTTTT.

The sample holds a few counts of this clonotype. The rearrangement links TRBV7-2 to TRBJ2-1; D is unresolved. Gene TRBJ2-7 matches the end of the DNA better, so the J call may be wrong. Per the germline V gene, CDR1 is SGHTA and CDR2 is FQGNSA. The length of the CDR3 is 15 residues. This chain's CDR3 is CASSPGPLISYEQYF. CDR3 nucleotide sequence: TGTGCCAGCAGCCCCGGACCGCTAATCTCCTACGAGCAGTACTTC.

This chain uses TRBV7-8 with TRBJ1-6; D gene uncertain. Germline-derived CDR1 and CDR2 are SGHVS and FQNEAQ. Trimming stripped 8 bases from V and 0 bases from J, with 8 bases between. The CDR3 covers 14 residues. CDR3 residues: CASRISSYNSPLHF. The CDR3 DNA reads TGTGCCAGCCGGATAAGCTCCTATAATTCACCCCTCCACTTT.

The gene calls are TRBV29-1 and TRBJ1-2, with no clear D. CDR1 SQVTM and CDR2 ANQGSEA come from the germline V gene. The V end was cut by 5 bases, the J end by 6 bases, with 4 bases between. This CDR3 spans 9 amino acids. CDR3 bases: TGCAGCGTTCCCGATGGCTACACCTTC. This codes for CSVPDGYTF.

This chain links TRBV7-2 with TRBJ2-3; TRBD1 or TRBD2 may be the D gene (5 bases each). V was cut by 4 bases and J by 8 bases, with 10 bases left in between. The CDR3 sequence is 12 residues long. CDR1 SGHTA and CDR2 FQGNSA come from the germline V gene. For the CDR3, the DNA is TGTGCCAGCAGCTCGTCCGGGACTACGCAGTATTTT. Translated, it gives CASSSSGTTQYF.

This chain joins TRBV20-1 and TRBJ2-5, with 9 bases that match TRBD1. The end of the DNA is better explained by TRBJ2-1, so the J call may be wrong. This CDR3 is built from 15 residues. CDR1 DFQATT and CDR2 SNEGSKA come from the germline V gene (reference sequence). The CDR3 loop reads CSASRPGQGGNEQFF. The CDR3 DNA is TGCAGTGCTAGCCGCCCGGGACAGGGAGGCAATGAGCAGTTCTTC.

J is TRBJ1-2 and V is TRBV5-1; D is perhaps TRBD1 (5 bases). CDR1 and CDR2 (germline): SGHRS, YFSETQ. V was clipped by 5 bases and J by 2 bases, with 22 bases between them. The CDR3 is 17 residues long. The CDR3 is CASSSDIRTLNNYGYTF. The CDR3 DNA reads as TGCGCCAGCAGTTCGGACATCCGCACGCTAAACAACTATGGCTACACCTTC. Using reference TRBV5-1 and TRBJ1-2 for the parts outside the CDR3, the full variable domain is KAGVTQTPRYLIKTRGQQVTLSCSPISGHRSVSWYQQTPGQGLQFLFEYFSETQRNKGNFPGRFSGRQFSNSRSEMNVSTLELGDSALYLCASSSDIRTLNNYGYTFGSGTRLTVV.

This clonotype was detected once. The V gene is TRBV20-1, the J gene TRBJ2-3; TRBD2 matches at 12 bases. Germline V CDR1 and CDR2: DFQATT, SNEGSKA (reference sequence). V gave up 6 bases and J gave up 0 bases; unmatched junction bases: 10. The CDR3 sequence is 17 residues long. The CDR3 nucleotides read TGCAGTGCCAGTGGGGCTAGCGGGGGGGAAAGCACAGATACGCAGTATTTT. Translation: CSASGASGGESTDTQYF.

DNA for the CDR3: TGTGCTAGTGGTTTGGTACTAGCGGGGGCCTACCGAGAGACCCAGTACTTC. Protein sequence: CASGLVLAGAYRETQYF. The J gene is TRBJ2-5, the V gene TRBV12-5, with 11 bases lining up with TRBD2. The CDR3 covers 17 residues. The germline gives CDR1 LGHNT, CDR2 FRNRAP. After removal of 0 bases from V and 4 bases from J, the junction contained 7 bases not matched to a gene.

This clonotype showed up just a few times. The rearrangement joins TRBV25-1 to TRBJ2-5; 14 bases align to TRBD2. Germline V gene sequence: CDR1 MGHDK, CDR2 SYGVNS. This CDR3 contains 16 residues. J lost 4 bases, V lost 3 bases, and 4 bases had no gene match. CDR3 sequence reads: CASSDPGLAGAETQYF. The CDR3 nucleotides are TGTGCCAGCAGTGATCCGGGACTAGCGGGAGCAGAGACCCAGTACTTC.

The rearrangement joins TRBV29-1 to TRBJ2-7; D gene uncertain. In germline, CDR1 is SQVTM, CDR2 ANQGSEA. The length of the CDR3 is 13 residues. The ends were cut back, 4 bases at V and 5 bases at J, with 15 bases in the middle. The DNA of the CDR3 is TGCAGCGTTGCCCCGAAGTCCATCAACGAGCAGTACTTC. It translates to CSVAPKSINEQYF.